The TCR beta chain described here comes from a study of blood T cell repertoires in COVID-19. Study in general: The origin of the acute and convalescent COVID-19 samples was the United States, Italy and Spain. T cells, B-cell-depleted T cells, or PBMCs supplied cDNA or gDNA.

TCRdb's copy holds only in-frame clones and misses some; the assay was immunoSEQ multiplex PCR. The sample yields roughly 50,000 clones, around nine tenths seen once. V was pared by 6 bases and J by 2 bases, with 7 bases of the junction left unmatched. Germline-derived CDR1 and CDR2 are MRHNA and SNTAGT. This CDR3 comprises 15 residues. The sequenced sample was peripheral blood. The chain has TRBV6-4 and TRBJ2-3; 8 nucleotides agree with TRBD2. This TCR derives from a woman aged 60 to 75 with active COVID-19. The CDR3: CASRVSGGPTDTQYF. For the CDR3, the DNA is TGTGCCAGCAGAGTAAGCGGGGGCCCCACAGATACGCAGTATTTT.